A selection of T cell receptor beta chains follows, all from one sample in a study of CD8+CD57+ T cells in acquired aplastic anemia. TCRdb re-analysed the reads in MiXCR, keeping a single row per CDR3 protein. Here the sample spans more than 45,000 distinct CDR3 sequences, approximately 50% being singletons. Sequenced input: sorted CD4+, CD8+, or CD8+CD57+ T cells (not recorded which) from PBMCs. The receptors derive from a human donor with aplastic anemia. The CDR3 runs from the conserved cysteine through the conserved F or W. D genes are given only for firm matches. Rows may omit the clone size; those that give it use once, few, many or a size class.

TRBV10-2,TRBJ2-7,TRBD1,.,TGCGCCAGCAGTGAGTCGACAGGGATCAACGAGCAGTACTTC,CASSESTGINEQYF
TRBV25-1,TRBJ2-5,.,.,TGTGCCAGCATAGGGGGGGATCAAGAGACCCAGTACTTC,CASIGGDQETQYF
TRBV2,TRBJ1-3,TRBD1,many,TGTGCCAGCAGTGCAGGGGGCGAAAACACCATATATTTT,CASSAGGENTIYF
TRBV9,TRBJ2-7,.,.,TGTGCCAGCAGCGTAGCGTCGGGGACCGAGCAGTACTTC,CASSVASGTEQYF
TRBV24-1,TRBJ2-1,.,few,TGTGCCACCAGTGATCCGGGTTACAATGAGCAGTTCTTC,CATSDPGYNEQFF
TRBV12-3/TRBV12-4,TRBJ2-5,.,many,TGTGCCAGCAGTTTAGCGTTGACGGGGCCTGAGGGGACCCAGTACTTC,CASSLALTGPEGTQYF
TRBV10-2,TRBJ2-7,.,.,TGCGCCAGCAGTGAGGTCTTACCCCTCTCCTACGAGCAGTACTTC,CASSEVLPLSYEQYF
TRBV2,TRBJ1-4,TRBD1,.,TGTGCCAGCAGACCCCGGACAGGACCTAATGAAAAACTGTTTTTT,CASRPRTGPNEKLFF
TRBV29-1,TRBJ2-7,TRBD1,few,TGCAGCGTCGGGACAGGGGACACTTACGAGCAGTACTTC,CSVGTGDTYEQYF
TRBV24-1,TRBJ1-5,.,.,TGTGCCACCAGTGAGACCCAGGGAGAGCCCCAGCATTTT,CATSETQGEPQHF
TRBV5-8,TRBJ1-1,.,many,TGTGCCAGCAGCTTGGGGTGGGAGACAACCACTGAAGCTTTCTTT,CASSLGWETTTEAFF
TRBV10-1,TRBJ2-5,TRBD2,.,TGCGCCAGCAGTGATACGGGGGGGACCCAGTACTTC,CASSDTGGTQYF
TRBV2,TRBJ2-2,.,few,TGTGCCAGCAGGGCAGGGCCCACCGGGGAGCTGTTTTTT,CASRAGPTGELFF
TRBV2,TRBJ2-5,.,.,TGTGCCAGCTTAGAGGTAAACCAAGAGACCCAGTACTTC,CASLEVNQETQYF
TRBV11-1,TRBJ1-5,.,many,TGTGCCAGCAGCGGGGGGGGGCAGCTTAGCAATCAGCCCCAGCATTTT,CASSGGGQLSNQPQHF
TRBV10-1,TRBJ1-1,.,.,TGCGCCAGCCCAAGCCCTCCGCGGCCGGGACACAAGAACACTGAAGCTTTCTTT,CASPSPPRPGHKNTEAFF
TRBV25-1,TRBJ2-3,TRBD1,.,TGTGCCAGCACTCCAGACGACAGGGGGGCTCGTTCCGCAGATACGCAGTATTTT,CASTPDDRGARSADTQYF
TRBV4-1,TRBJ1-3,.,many,TGCGCCAGCAGCCAAGATTCAGGGACGGGAAACACCATATATTTT,CASSQDSGTGNTIYF
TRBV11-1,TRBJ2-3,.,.,TGTGCCAGCAGCACCTGGTCGGGGAGCCGCACAGATACGCAGTATTTT,CASSTWSGSRTDTQYF
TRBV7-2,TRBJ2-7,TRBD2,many,TGTGCCAGCAGCCCCGAACTAGCGGGAAGCTACGAGCAGTACTTC,CASSPELAGSYEQYF
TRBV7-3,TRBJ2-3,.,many,TGTGCCAGCAGCTCCTGGGACAGCACAGATACGCAGTATTTT,CASSSWDSTDTQYF
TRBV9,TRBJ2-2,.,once,TGTGCCAGCAGTCAGACCGGGGAGCTGTTTTTT,CASSQTGELFF
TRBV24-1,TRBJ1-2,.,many,TGTGCCACCAGTGATGTCCAGGCCCCGTATGGCTACACCTTC,CATSDVQAPYGYTF
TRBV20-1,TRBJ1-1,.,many,TGCAGTGCTAACGGTGGGGAATACACTGAAGCTTTCTTT,CSANGGEYTEAFF
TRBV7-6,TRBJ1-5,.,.,TGTGCCAGCAGCTTAGTGGTGACAGGCGGAAGCAATCAGCCCCAGCATTTT,CASSLVVTGGSNQPQHF
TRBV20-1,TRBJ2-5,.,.,TGCAGTGCTAGTGAGTCTAGCCAAGAGACCCAGTACTTC,CSASESSQETQYF
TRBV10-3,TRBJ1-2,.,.,TGTGCCATCAGTGAGTGGAGGGCTGGCTACACCTTC,CAISEWRAGYTF
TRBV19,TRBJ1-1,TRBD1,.,TGTGCCAGTAGTATAGTAGGCAGAGGGGGCCACACTGAAGCTTTCTTT,CASSIVGRGGHTEAFF
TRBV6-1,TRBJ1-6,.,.,TGTGCCAGCTCCCCAGGGGTGGGTTCACCCCTCCACTTT,CASSPGVGSPLHF
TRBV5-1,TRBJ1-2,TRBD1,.,TGCGCCAGCAGCCCCGAGATCATTGAACAGGGGTCCAGCGGGTATGGCTACACCTTC,CASSPEIIEQGSSGYGYTF
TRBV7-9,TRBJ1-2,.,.,TGTGCCAGCAGCCCGAGACAGGCTTCTAACTATGGCTACACCTTC,CASSPRQASNYGYTF
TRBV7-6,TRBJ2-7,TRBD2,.,TGTGCCAGCAGTTTCCGGGGGGTTTCCTACGAGCAGTACTTC,CASSFRGVSYEQYF
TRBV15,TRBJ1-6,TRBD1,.,TGTGCCACCAGCAGAGTAAAGACAGGGGAGTCACCCCTCCACTTT,CATSRVKTGESPLHF
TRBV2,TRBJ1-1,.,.,TGTGCCAGCAGTACAGAGGGCCGCAACACTGAAGCTTTCTTT,CASSTEGRNTEAFF
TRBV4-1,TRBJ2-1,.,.,TGCGCCAGCAGCCAAGATAGCACCTACAATGAGCAGTTCTTC,CASSQDSTYNEQFF
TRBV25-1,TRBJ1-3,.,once,TGTGCCAGCAGTGCCTCTAAACGGCTCATATATTTT,CASSASKRLIYF
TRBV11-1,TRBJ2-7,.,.,TGTGCCAGCAGCTTAGCGGGGACCTACGAGCAGTACTTC,CASSLAGTYEQYF
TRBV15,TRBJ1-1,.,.,TGTGCCACCAGCAGAGGTCTTGGCACTGAAGCTTTCTTT,CATSRGLGTEAFF
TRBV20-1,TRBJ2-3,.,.,TGCAGTCAGGGGTCCACAGATACGCAGTATTTT,CSQGSTDTQYF
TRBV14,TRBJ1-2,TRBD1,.,TGTGCCAGCAGCCCTCAACTGACAGGGACCTATGGCTACACCTTC,CASSPQLTGTYGYTF
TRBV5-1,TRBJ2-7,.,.,TGCGCCAGCAGCACGGTGGGGGAGCAGTACTTC,CASSTVGEQYF
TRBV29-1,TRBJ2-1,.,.,TGCAGCGTTGAAGATAACGCGGGTTATGGTGAGCAGTTCTTC,CSVEDNAGYGEQFF
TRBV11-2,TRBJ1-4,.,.,TGTGCCAGCAGCTTGGTGGTTTTAACAGCCCCTAATGAAAAACTGTTTTTT,CASSLVVLTAPNEKLFF
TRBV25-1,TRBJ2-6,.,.,TGTGCCAGCAGTGAATATAAGAAGTCAGGGGCCAACGTCCTGACTTTC,CASSEYKKSGANVLTF
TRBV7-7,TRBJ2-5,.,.,TGTGCCAGCAGCTTGGGTGGCAGGGCGGGTGGAGAGACCCAGTACTTC,CASSLGGRAGGETQYF
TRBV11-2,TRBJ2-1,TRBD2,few,TGTGCCAGCAGCTTAGGACAAGCGGGGGGGTTCTGCAATGAGCAGTTCTTC,CASSLGQAGGFCNEQFF
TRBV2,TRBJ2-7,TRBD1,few,TGTGCCAGCAGTGAAACACAGGGGGCTGTTGAGCAGTACTTC,CASSETQGAVEQYF
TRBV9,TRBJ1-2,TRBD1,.,TGTGCCAGCAGCGTAGGGACAGGCACTAACTATGGCTACACCTTC,CASSVGTGTNYGYTF
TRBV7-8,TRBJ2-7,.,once,TGTGCCAGCAGCCCGGACAGACACTACGAGCAGTACTTC,CASSPDRHYEQYF
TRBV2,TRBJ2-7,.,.,TGTGCCAGCAAGACGCCGGGACAAAATTACGAGCAGTACTTC,CASKTPGQNYEQYF